This T cell receptor beta chain was retrieved from a study of blood T cell repertoires in COVID-19. Study overall: Samples of COVID-19 (acute and convalescent) were obtained from the United States, Italy and Spain. In each case, the material was cDNA or gDNA derived from T cells, B-cell-depleted T cells, or PBMCs.

The authors' processing: How many nucleated cells were present was estimated from reference gene primer amplification. Method: immunoSEQ multiplex PCR; TCRdb's copy keeps in-frame clones and lacks some. From that table come the V and J calls and clone size; the DNA was used to work out D and trimming. This table has fewer than 300,000 clones, roughly 87% appearing once. Trimming removed 4 bases from V and 0 bases from J, with 10 bases in between. The CDR3 length is 15 residues. Per the germline V gene, CDR1 is SGHRS and CDR2 is YFSETQ. The clonotype was recovered from a human donor in a cohort sampled during active COVID-19. The material sequenced was peripheral blood. The V and J genes are TRBV5-1 and TRBJ2-2, with a possible D match to TRBD1 (6 bases). The CDR3 loop reads CASSRDTANTGELFF. The CDR3 DNA is TGCGCCAGCAGCCGGGACACCGCGAACACCGGGGAGCTGTTTTTT.